This TCR beta chain was sequenced in a study of tumor-infiltrating lymphocytes in primary liver carcinoma. The roughly 18-34 mg bulk tissue piece was not sorted before simultaneous RNA and DNA extraction. Subjects presented with primary liver carcinoma managed by surgical resection. Five separate regions of each tumor underwent sampling. With about 470 ng total RNA as template and a constant-region primer, TCR beta cDNA was made. Each TCR beta library was derived from three nested multiplex PCR rounds that employed slightly modified ARM-PCR. Amplification in the first two PCR rounds was performed using TRBV1-TRBV30 forward primers and a C-beta reverse primer for 10 cycles each. TCRdb redid the calling of the multiplex PCR reads with MiXCR, one entry per CDR3 protein. The table has some 94,000 distinct CDR3 sequences, 69% seen once. This CDR3 comprises 18 residues. Germline values: CDR1 MNHNS, CDR2 SASEGT.

Concerning this clonotype itself: One end of the junction does not line up with germline, which may come from a read error.

Sequenced sample: liver tumor tissue from sampling region 5. The subset: tumor region T5, tumor centre. This receptor was obtained from an older woman with primary liver carcinoma and hepatitis B virus infection. This chain uses TRBV6-1 with TRBJ2-7; weak D call: TRBD1 (6 bases). The CDR3 bases are TGCGCCAGCAGTGATTTCCTTCCGGGACCTTCAGGGGCTTACGAGCAGTACTTC. Translated, it gives CASSDFLPGPSGAYEQYF.